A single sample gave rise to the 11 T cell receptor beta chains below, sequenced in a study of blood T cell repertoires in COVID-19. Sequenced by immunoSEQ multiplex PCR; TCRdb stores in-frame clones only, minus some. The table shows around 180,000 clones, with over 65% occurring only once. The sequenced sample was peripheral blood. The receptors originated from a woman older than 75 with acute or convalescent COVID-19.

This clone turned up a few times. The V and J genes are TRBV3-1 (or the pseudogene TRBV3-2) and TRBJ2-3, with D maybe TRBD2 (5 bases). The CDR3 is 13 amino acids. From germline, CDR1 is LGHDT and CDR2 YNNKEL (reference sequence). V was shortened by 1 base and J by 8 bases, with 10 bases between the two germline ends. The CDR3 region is CASSQGVSGTQYF. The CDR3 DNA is TGTGCCAGCAGCCAAGGTGTGAGCGGTACGCAGTATTTT.

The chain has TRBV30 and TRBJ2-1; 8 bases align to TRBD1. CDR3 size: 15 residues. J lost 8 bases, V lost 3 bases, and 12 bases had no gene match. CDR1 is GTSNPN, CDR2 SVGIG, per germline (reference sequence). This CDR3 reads CAWSTLGQGGDEQFF. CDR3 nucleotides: TGTGCCTGGAGCACCCTTGGACAGGGTGGCGATGAGCAGTTCTTC.

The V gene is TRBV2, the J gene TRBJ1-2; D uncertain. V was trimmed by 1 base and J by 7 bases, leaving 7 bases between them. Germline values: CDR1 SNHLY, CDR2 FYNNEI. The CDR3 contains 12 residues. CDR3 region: CASSEGWAGYTF. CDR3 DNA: TGTGCCAGCAGTGAAGGGTGGGCTGGCTACACCTTC. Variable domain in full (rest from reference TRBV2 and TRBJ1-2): EPEVTQTPSHQVTQMGQEVILRCVPISNHLYFYWYRQILGQKVEFLVSFYNNEISEKSEIFDDQFSVERPDGSNFTLKIRSTKLEDSAMYFCASSEGWAGYTFGSGTRLTVV.

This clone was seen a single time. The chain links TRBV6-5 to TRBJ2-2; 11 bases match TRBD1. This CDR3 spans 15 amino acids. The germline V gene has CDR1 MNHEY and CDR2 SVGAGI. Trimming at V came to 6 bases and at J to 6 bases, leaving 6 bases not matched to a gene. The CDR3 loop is CASRKPGQGAGELFF. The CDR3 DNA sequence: TGTGCCAGCAGAAAACCGGGACAGGGGGCCGGGGAGCTGTTTTTT.

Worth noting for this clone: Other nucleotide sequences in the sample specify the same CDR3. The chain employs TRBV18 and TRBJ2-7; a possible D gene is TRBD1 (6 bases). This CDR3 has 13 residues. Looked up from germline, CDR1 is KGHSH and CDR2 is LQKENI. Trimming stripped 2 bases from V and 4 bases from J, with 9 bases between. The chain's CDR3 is CASSPGGPYEQYF. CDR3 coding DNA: TGTGCCAGCTCACCAGGGGGCCCGTACGAGCAGTACTTC.

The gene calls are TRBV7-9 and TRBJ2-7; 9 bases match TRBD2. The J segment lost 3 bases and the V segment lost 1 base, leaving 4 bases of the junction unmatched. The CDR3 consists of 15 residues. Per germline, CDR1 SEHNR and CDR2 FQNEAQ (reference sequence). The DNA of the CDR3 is TGTGCCAGCAGCTTAGGTCTAGCGGGAATCTACGAGCAGTACTTC. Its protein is CASSLGLAGIYEQYF.

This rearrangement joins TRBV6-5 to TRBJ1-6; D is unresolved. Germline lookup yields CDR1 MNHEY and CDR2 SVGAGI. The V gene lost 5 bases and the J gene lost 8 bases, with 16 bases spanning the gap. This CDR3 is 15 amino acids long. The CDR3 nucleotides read TGTGCCAGCAGTCCTAGGATAAGAGAGGATTCACCCCTCCACTTT. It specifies CASSPRIREDSPLHF.

The CDR3: CASSLVRAGNTIYF. The CDR3 nucleotides read TGTGCCAGCAGCTTAGTCAGGGCAGGAAACACCATATATTTT. The J gene is TRBJ1-3, the V gene TRBV7-6, with D maybe TRBD1 (5 bases). Trimming left V 1 base short and J 4 bases short, with 8 bases between. The CDR3 runs 14 residues. Per germline, CDR1 SGHVS and CDR2 FNYEAQ.

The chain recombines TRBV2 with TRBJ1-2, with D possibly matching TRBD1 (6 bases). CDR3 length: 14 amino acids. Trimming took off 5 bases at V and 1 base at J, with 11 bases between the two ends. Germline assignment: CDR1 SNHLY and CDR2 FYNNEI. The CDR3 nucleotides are TGTGCCAGCAGTTTGACAGGATTTAACTATGGCTACACCTTC. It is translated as CASSLTGFNYGYTF.

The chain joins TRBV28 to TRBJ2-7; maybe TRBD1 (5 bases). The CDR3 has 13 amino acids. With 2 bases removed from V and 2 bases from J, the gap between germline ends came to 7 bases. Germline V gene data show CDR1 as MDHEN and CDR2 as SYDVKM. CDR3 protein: CASSLLDTYEQYF. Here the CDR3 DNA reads TGTGCCAGCAGTTTACTGGACACCTACGAGCAGTACTTC.

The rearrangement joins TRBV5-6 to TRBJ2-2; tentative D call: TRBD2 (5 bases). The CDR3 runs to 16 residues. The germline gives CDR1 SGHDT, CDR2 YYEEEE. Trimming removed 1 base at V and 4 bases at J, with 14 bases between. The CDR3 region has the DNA TGTGCCAGCAGCTTGAAGGGATTTCGGGGCACCGGGGAGCTGTTTTTT. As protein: CASSLKGFRGTGELFF.